Presented here are 5 T cell receptor beta chains from one specimen sequenced in a study of shared clonotypes between healthy human individuals. The protocol was immunoSEQ multiplex PCR, while the TCRdb copy is restricted to in-frame clones and leaves out a portion. This table holds about 380,000 clones, approximately 96% found once. Sequenced input: memory CD8+ T cells sorted from blood. Subset in this sample: CD45RO+ cells pooled with CCR7-negative TemRA cells. Source of these receptors: a young man in good health.

The CDR3 DNA sequence: TGTGCCAGCAGCGGAACTAGCGTTGAGCAGTTCTTC. Its protein is CASSGTSVEQFF. V gene TRBV9 combines with J gene TRBJ2-1, with 7 bases matching TRBD2. This CDR3 region has 12 residues. J gave up 9 bases and V 3 bases, and 3 bases lay outside the gene matches. CDR1 SGDLS and CDR2 YYNGEE come from the germline V gene.

This chain links TRBV10-2 with TRBJ2-3, with no clear D. The CDR3 has 11 amino acids. In germline, CDR1 is WSHSY, CDR2 SAAADI. Trimming shortened V by 6 bases and J by 1 base, and 2 bases separated the two germline ends. The CDR3 region is CASRGTDTQYF. The CDR3, as DNA: TGCGCCAGCAGGGGCACAGATACGCAGTATTTT.

This clone occurred once. This chain joins TRBV7-2 and TRBJ2-7; no firm D call. The CDR3 runs to 15 residues. Germline V gene lookup returns CDR1 SGHTA and CDR2 FQGNSA. V was shortened by 1 base and J by 4 bases, with 14 bases between the two germline ends. The CDR3 spells CASSLVEQPLYEQYF. The CDR3 DNA follows: TGTGCCAGCAGCTTAGTCGAACAGCCTCTATACGAGCAGTACTTC. Drawing the rest from reference TRBV7-2 and TRBJ2-7, the complete variable domain is GAGVSQSPSNKVTEKGKDVELRCDPISGHTALYWYRQSLGQGLEFLIYFQGNSAPDKSGLPSDRFSAERTGGSVSTLTIQRTQQEDSAVYLCASSLVEQPLYEQYFGPGTRLTVT.

The chain links TRBV19 to TRBJ1-2, with D tentatively TRBD1 (5 bases). Trimming cost V 5 bases and J 4 bases, with 11 bases left between them. This CDR3 region has 13 residues. CDR1 and CDR2 (germline): LNHDA, SQIVND (reference sequence). The CDR3 protein is CASSYRSAYGYTF. The DNA of the CDR3 is TGTGCCAGTAGTTACAGGAGCGCCTATGGCTACACCTTC.

The chain recombines TRBV29-1 with TRBJ2-1; perhaps TRBD1 as D (6 bases). Germline V lookup: CDR1 SQVTM, CDR2 ANQGSEA. The V gene lost 1 base and the J gene lost 5 bases, with 9 bases spanning the gap. CDR3 size: 13 residues. The CDR3 DNA sequence: TGCAGCGTTGAAGGGGGGCTTGACAATGAGCAGTTCTTC. It is translated as CSVEGGLDNEQFF.